This TCR beta chain is from a study of blood T cells in healthy people across ages. Study-wide results and caveats: Higher diversity, along with more naive CD4+ cells, distinguished long-lived donors from aged donors. One million T cells yielded diversity estimates that were considered underestimates.

The CDR3 covers 15 residues. V was pared by 8 bases and J by 6 bases, with 16 bases of the junction left unmatched. Germline V lookup: CDR1 SQVTM, CDR2 ANQGSEA. Comments on this clonotype: Its antigen is unknown.

A second PCR of roughly 6 to 12 cycles used a sample-barcoded 5' primer and a J-beta primer mix. MiXCR, applied by TCRdb to the 5' RACE reads, yields one record per CDR3 protein. The table records 600,000 to 850,000 distinct CDR3 sequences, 25% of them present only once. These data were likewise used in another study, on T cells of mothers and their children.

The sequence was obtained from a boy aged 5 to 17 in good health. Sequencing used blood. The V gene is TRBV29-1, the J gene TRBJ2-1; the match to TRBD2 covers 7 bases. The CDR3 protein is CSFILSGESTNEQFF. The CDR3 coding sequence is TGCAGCTTCATCCTAAGCGGGGAATCGACCAATGAGCAGTTCTTC.